The 18 T cell receptor beta chains reported below all come from one sample, sequenced in a study of identical twins. TCRdb re-called the 5' RACE reads with MiXCR, one entry per CDR3 protein. Of about 720,000 distinct CDR3 sequences in the sample, less than 10% are singletons; the top ten hold 0.98%. The sample was also reused in another study, on yellow fever vaccine responses in identical twins.

The source material was PBMCs. These receptors were taken from a woman younger than 35 in good health.

Many counts were recorded for this clonotype. V and J are TRBV15 and TRBJ2-7; 7 bases map to TRBD1. V was clipped by 4 bases and J by 1 base; unmatched bases: 7. This CDR3 spans 15 amino acids. CDR1 is LNHNV, CDR2 YYDKDF, per germline (reference sequence). The CDR3 here is CATSTQGQKSYEQYF. The CDR3 DNA is TGTGCCACCAGCACTCAGGGACAGAAGTCCTACGAGCAGTACTTC.

V usage is TRBV29-1 and J usage is TRBJ2-1; D possibly uses TRBD1 or TRBD2 (6 bases each). CDR1 is SQVTM and CDR2 is ANQGSEA in the germline V gene. The V and J ends lost 1 base and 5 bases respectively, with 18 bases between them. The CDR3 sequence is 16 residues long. The CDR3 spells CSVEGAGGQTHNEQFF. The CDR3 nucleotides are TGCAGCGTTGAAGGTGCCGGGGGCCAAACCCACAATGAGCAGTTCTTC.

The V call is TRBV7-8, the J call TRBJ2-7; D is undetermined. CDR1 is SGHVS and CDR2 is FQNEAQ in the germline V gene. CDR3 length: 12 residues. The germline V and J ends were trimmed by 4 bases and 7 bases, with 11 bases remaining between them. The CDR3 DNA sequence: TGTGCCAGCAGCTACGGCGTGGTGGAGCAGTACTTC. Translated, it gives CASSYGVVEQYF. Full variable domain (missing parts from reference TRBV7-8 and TRBJ2-7): GAGVSQSPRYKVAKRGQDVALRCDPISGHVSLFWYQQALGQGPEFLTYFQNEAQLDKSGLPSDRFFAERPEGSVSTLKIQRTQQEDSAVYLCASSYGVVEQYFGPGTRLTVT.

V gene TRBV27 combines with J gene TRBJ1-5, with D unclear. Germline V CDR1 and CDR2: MNHEY, SMNVEV (reference sequence). The CDR3 has 15 residues. Trimming removed 2 bases at V and 0 bases at J, with 8 bases between. The CDR3 reads CASSLQWSSNQPQHF. CDR3 sequence (DNA): TGTGCCAGCAGTTTACAGTGGAGTAGCAATCAGCCCCAGCATTTT.

At least ten counts were recorded for this clonotype. A junction boundary mismatches the germline segment, possibly from a read error. This chain connects TRBV29-1 to TRBJ2-4; the match to TRBD2 covers 8 bases. The germline V gene encodes CDR1 SQVTM and CDR2 ANQGSEA. There are 13 residues in the CDR3. The DNA for the CDR3 is TGCAGCGTTGAAGATCTGGCGGGAGGCCCCCTTGACTTC. It codes for CSVEDLAGGPLDF.

The gene calls are TRBV24-1 and TRBJ2-2; the D gene is possibly TRBD2 (5 bases). The CDR3 is 16 residues long. Germline V lookup: CDR1 KGHDR, CDR2 SFDVKD. Between the trimmed V and J ends, which lost 5 bases and 0 bases, there was a span of 12 bases. CDR3 in amino acids: CATSAPAGSNTGELFF. In DNA form, the CDR3 reads TGTGCCACCAGTGCCCCCGCGGGCTCGAACACCGGGGAGCTGTTTTTT.

This clonotype was observed at least ten times. Relative to the germline gene, one junction end is altered; a read error may explain this. The rearrangement links TRBV10-3 to TRBJ2-7; TRBD2 matches 7 bases. Germline V CDR1 and CDR2: ENHRY, SYGVKD. The CDR3 has 14 residues. The chain's CDR3 is CATSLWAGDYEQYF. In DNA, the CDR3 is TGTGCCACCAGTCTCTGGGCGGGGGACTACGAGCAGTACTTC.

J is TRBJ2-7 and V is TRBV6-1, with D hard to call. From germline, CDR1 is MNHNS and CDR2 SASEGT. There are 13 residues in the CDR3. Trimming left V 7 bases short and J 1 base short, with 11 bases between. The CDR3 sequence is CASMSPGSYEQYF. The CDR3 DNA sequence: TGTGCCAGCATGAGTCCAGGATCCTACGAGCAGTACTTC.

This clonotype was seen repeatedly, ten times or more. The chain combines TRBV10-3 with TRBJ1-3; D is unclear. This CDR3 spans 11 amino acids. V dropped 2 bases and J dropped 10 bases, with 6 bases sitting between them. In germline, CDR1 is ENHRY, CDR2 SYGVKD. In DNA form, the CDR3 reads TGTGCCATCAGTGAGGAGTTTACCATATATTTT. As protein: CAISEEFTIYF.

A few counts support this clonotype. The gene calls are TRBV27 and TRBJ2-7; 7 bases fit TRBD2. The CDR3 totals 14 residues. V lost 3 bases, J lost 2 bases, and 4 bases stayed unmatched. CDR1 is MNHEY, CDR2 SMNVEV, per germline (reference sequence). CDR3 in DNA: TGTGCCAGCAGTTTTAGACTAGCACCCTACGAGCAGTACTTC. This translates into CASSFRLAPYEQYF.

The chain is built from TRBV6-1 and TRBJ2-7; 11 bases agree with TRBD2. The J segment lost 2 bases and the V segment lost 6 bases, leaving 6 bases of the junction unmatched. The CDR3 covers 15 residues. The germline V gene has CDR1 MNHNS and CDR2 SASEGT. CDR3 DNA sequence: TGTGCCAGCAGGCACCTAGCGGGGGGTACCTACGAGCAGTACTTC. This gives the protein CASRHLAGGTYEQYF.

This clonotype was counted a few times. V usage is TRBV6-5 and J usage is TRBJ2-1; D is possibly TRBD1 (6 bases). Trimming took 0 bases from V and 5 from J, leaving 17 bases between them. Looked up from germline, CDR1 is MNHEY and CDR2 is SVGAGI. The CDR3 spans 17 residues. This CDR3 reads CASSYSNGWTDHNEQFF. DNA of the CDR3: TGTGCCAGCAGTTACTCGAACGGCTGGACAGACCACAATGAGCAGTTCTTC.

The chain couples TRBV20-1 to TRBJ2-2; no definite D call. Trimming cost V 0 bases and J 2 bases, with 7 bases left between them. The CDR3 totals 14 residues. Germline V CDR1 and CDR2: DFQATT, SNEGSKA (reference sequence). The CDR3 DNA follows: TGCAGTGCTAGAGAAACCGTTAACACCGGGGAGCTGTTTTTT. Translating gives CSARETVNTGELFF.

In this sample, this clonotype turned up many times. The junction differs from germline at one of its ends, possibly a read error. This chain links TRBV25-1 with TRBJ1-1; 7 nucleotides match TRBD1. This CDR3 is 10 amino acids long. Germline V lookup: CDR1 MGHDK, CDR2 SYGVNS. The CDR3 loop reads CATESGGLLF. For the CDR3, the DNA is TGTGCCACCGAATCAGGGGGGCTTTTATTT. Using reference TRBV25-1 and TRBJ1-1 for the parts outside the CDR3, the full variable domain is EADIYQTPRYLVIGTGKKITLECSQTMGHDKMYWYQQDPGMELHLIHYSYGVNSTEKGDLSSESTVSRIRTEHFPLTLESARPSHTSQYLCATESGGLLFGQGTRLTVV.

This clonotype was seen more than once but under ten times. This chain connects TRBV18 to TRBJ2-7, with TRBD1 matching 9 bases. Trimming removed 3 bases from V and 4 bases from J; junction bases left unmatched: 10. The CDR3 sequence is 16 residues long. CDR1 KGHSH and CDR2 LQKENI come from the germline V gene. CDR3 sequence reads: CASSPRDRAGIYEQYF. CDR3 DNA: TGTGCCAGCTCACCGAGGGACAGGGCGGGGATTTACGAGCAGTACTTC.

This clonotype has a handful of counts. The gene calls are TRBV6-2 or TRBV6-3 and TRBJ1-2; possibly TRBD1 for D (5 bases). V was clipped by 6 bases and J by 4 bases, with 9 bases between them. The CDR3 has 12 residues. The V gene's germline CDR1 is MNHEY and CDR2 SVGEGT. The CDR3 here is CASRLDSYGYTF. CDR3 coding DNA: TGTGCCAGCAGACTAGACAGCTATGGCTACACCTTC.

This sequence joins TRBV7-9 and TRBJ2-2, with TRBD1 as a possible D gene (5 bases). The CDR3 loop spans 16 amino acids. The V and J ends lost 5 bases and 5 bases respectively, with 18 bases between them. The germline gives CDR1 SEHNR, CDR2 FQNEAQ (reference sequence). The CDR3 sequence: CASSLKQGTITGELFF. The CDR3 DNA is TGTGCCAGCAGCCTTAAGCAGGGAACGATAACCGGGGAGCTGTTTTTT. Together with reference TRBV7-9 and TRBJ2-2, the CDR3 gives the full variable domain: DTGVSQNPRHKITKRGQNVTFRCDPISEHNRLYWYRQTLGQGPEFLTYFQNEAQLEKSRLLSDRFSAERPKGSFSTLEIQRTEQGDSAMYLCASSLKQGTITGELFFGEGSRLTVL.

There are many counts of this clonotype. The V and J genes are TRBV11-2 and TRBJ2-3; D unclear. This CDR3 is 14 amino acids long. Per the germline V gene, CDR1 is SGHAT and CDR2 is FQNNGV. The V end lost 4 bases, the J end lost 1 base, and 9 bases lay between the germline ends. CDR3 amino acids: CASSSGVGTDTQYF. The CDR3 DNA reads as TGTGCCAGCAGCTCTGGGGTTGGCACAGATACGCAGTATTTT.